There are many counts of the clone carrying this TCR beta chain. The antigen is undetermined. A library of TCRbeta sequences, prepared with unique molecular identifiers, was generated. MiXCR, run by TCRdb on the PCR reads, gives a single entry per CDR3 protein. The sample lists about 200,000 distinct CDR3 sequences; approximately 8.4% were seen once. These data come from a study of T-cell reconstitution after alpha-beta-depleted transplantation in children. Study outcomes and limitations: Several patients had high TCRbeta diversity at day 60; it came from surviving recipient T cells and thymic progenitors.

The CDR3 contains 16 residues. The germline CDR1 and CDR2 sequences are MNHNS and SASEGT. Between the trimmed V and J ends, which lost 5 bases and 4 bases, there was a span of 17 bases. The chain joins TRBV6-1 to TRBJ2-2, with D tentatively TRBD2 (6 bases). The receptor was derived from a male patient under 10 years old who had a stem cell transplant for acute myeloid leukemia, so the T cells may come from the graft donor. The sample consisted of PBMCs, mostly from graft donor cells, taken 360 days after TCRalphabeta/CD19-depleted stem cell transplant. CDR3 nucleotide sequence: TGTGCCAGCAGTATCCGGACTGCCGGGGGCACCGGGGAGCTGTTTTTT. Translated, it gives CASSIRTAGGTGELFF.